Following are 9 T cell receptor beta chains from one sample sequenced in a study of control samples from healthy donors and cancer patients. Profiled with immunoSEQ multiplex PCR; TCRdb holds only in-frame clones, not every one. Altogether 110,000 or so clones are present, roughly 90% being singletons, with the ten largest covering under 40%. The sample consisted of blood. All receptors come from a middle-aged man in good health.

The chain combines TRBV12-3 or TRBV12-4 with TRBJ2-1; D is possibly TRBD1 (6 bases). CDR3 length: 12 amino acids. The V end lost 5 bases, the J end lost 9 bases, and 11 bases lay between the germline ends. The CDR3 nucleotides are TGTGCCAGCAGTATGGGACAAAGTGAGCAGTTCTTC. Protein product: CASSMGQSEQFF.

The rearrangement uses TRBV18 and TRBJ1-1; D gene ambiguous. Per germline, CDR1 KGHSH and CDR2 LQKENI. The V end lost 3 bases, the J end lost 5 bases, and 10 bases lay between the germline ends. The CDR3 has 13 amino acids. The CDR3 here is CASSPLGKTEAFF. CDR3 DNA sequence: TGTGCCAGCTCACCTTTGGGGAAGACTGAAGCTTTCTTT. The entire variable domain, with the rest obtained from reference TRBV18 and TRBJ1-1, is as follows: NAGVMQNPRHLVRRRGQEARLRCSPMKGHSHVYWYRQLPEEGLKFMVYLQKENIIDESGMPKERFSAEFPKEGPSILRIQQVVRGDSAAYFCASSPLGKTEAFFGQGTRLTVV.

The chain has TRBV6-5 and TRBJ1-4, with D unresolved. This CDR3 is built from 14 residues. Germline V gives CDR1 MNHEY, CDR2 SVGAGI. The ends were cut back, 4 bases at V and 4 bases at J, with 10 bases in the middle. This CDR3 is CASSFGRFNEKLFF. CDR3 nucleotides: TGTGCCAGCAGTTTCGGACGGTTTAATGAAAAACTGTTTTTT.

This chain joins TRBV12-3 or TRBV12-4 and TRBJ2-2; D unresolved. The V gene lost 3 bases and the J gene lost 6 bases, with 8 bases spanning the gap. The CDR3 extends over 13 amino acids. CDR3: CASSLTLAGELFF. CDR3 bases: TGTGCCAGCAGTTTGACGCTGGCCGGGGAGCTGTTTTTT.

The chain couples TRBV7-6 to TRBJ1-1; 8 nucleotides align to TRBD1. CDR3 length equals 15 residues. V dropped 5 bases and J dropped 1; count of bases not matched to a gene: 6. CDR1 and CDR2 (germline): SGHVS, FNYEAQ. CDR3 protein: CASSPWTGQNTEAFF. The CDR3 DNA sequence: TGTGCCAGCAGCCCCTGGACAGGGCAGAACACTGAAGCTTTCTTT.

This chain links TRBV7-2 with TRBJ1-1; TRBD1 might be the D (6 bases). Germline V gene lookup returns CDR1 SGHTA and CDR2 FQGNSA. V was clipped by 5 bases and J by 4 bases, with 11 bases between them. This CDR3 is built from 13 residues. The CDR3 is CASSATGLTEAFF. The CDR3 bases are TGTGCCAGCAGCGCCACAGGGCTCACTGAAGCTTTCTTT. The full variable domain, in which reference TRBV7-2 and TRBJ1-1 provide the parts outside the CDR3, is GAGVSQSPSNKVTEKGKDVELRCDPISGHTALYWYRQSLGQGLEFLIYFQGNSAPDKSGLPSDRFSAERTGGSVSTLTIQRTQQEDSAVYLCASSATGLTEAFFGQGTRLTVV.

The CDR3 sequence is CASCSRAAGYGYTF. The CDR3 region has the DNA TGTGCCAGTTGTAGTCGGGCCGCGGGCTATGGCTACACCTTC. This chain connects TRBV27 to TRBJ1-2; D is unresolved. This CDR3 has 14 amino acids. Germline V gives CDR1 MNHEY, CDR2 SMNVEV (reference sequence). Deletions cut 9 bases from V and 4 bases from J, with 18 bases between.

This chain uses TRBV7-9 with TRBJ1-2; no reliable D call. CDR1 is SEHNR, CDR2 FQNEAQ, per germline (reference sequence). CDR3 length equals 14 residues. Trimming removed 4 bases from V and 4 bases from J, with 13 bases in between. The CDR3 region has the DNA TGTGCCAGCAGCTCCCCCCGGGGTAGCTATGGCTACACCTTC. Protein product: CASSSPRGSYGYTF.

J is TRBJ2-7 and V is TRBV5-5, with 9 bases aligning to TRBD1. CDR1 is SGHKS and CDR2 is YYEKEE in the germline V gene (reference sequence). The CDR3 consists of 14 residues. The V and J ends lost 3 bases and 4 bases, in that order; junction bases with no gene match: 5. This chain's CDR3 is CASSSGQGLYEQYF. CDR3 nucleotides: TGTGCCAGCAGCTCGGGACAGGGCCTTTACGAGCAGTACTTC.